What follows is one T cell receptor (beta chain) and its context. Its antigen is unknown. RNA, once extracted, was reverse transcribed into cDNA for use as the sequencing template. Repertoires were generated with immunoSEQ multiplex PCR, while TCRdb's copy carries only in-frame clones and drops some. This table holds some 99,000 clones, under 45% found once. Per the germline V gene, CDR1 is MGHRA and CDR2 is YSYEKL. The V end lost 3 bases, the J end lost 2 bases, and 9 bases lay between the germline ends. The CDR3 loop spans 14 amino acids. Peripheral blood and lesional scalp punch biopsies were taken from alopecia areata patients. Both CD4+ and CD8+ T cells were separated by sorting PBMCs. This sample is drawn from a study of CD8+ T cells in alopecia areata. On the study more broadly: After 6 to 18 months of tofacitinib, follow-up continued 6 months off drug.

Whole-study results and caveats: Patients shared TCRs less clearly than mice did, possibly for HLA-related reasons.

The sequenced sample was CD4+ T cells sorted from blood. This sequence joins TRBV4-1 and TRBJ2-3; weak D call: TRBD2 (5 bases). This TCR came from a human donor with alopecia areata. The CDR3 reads CASSQRADTDTQYF. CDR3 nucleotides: TGCGCCAGCAGCCAGAGGGCCGACACAGATACGCAGTATTTT.